The sequence of this TCR beta chain was determined in a study of PD-L1 blockade in urothelial cancer. TCRdb keeps only in-frame clones here, not all; method: immunoSEQ multiplex PCR. The sample includes tens of thousands of clones, around 86% of them seen just once. The CDR3 covers 15 residues. Germline CDR1 is LNHDA and CDR2 is SQIVND (reference sequence). The trim removed 5 bases at V and 2 bases at J, leaving 9 bases unmatched. In this sample, this clone turned up once. The sequencing here drew on PBMCs, taken around atezolizumab (anti-PD-L1) treatment. The chain carries TRBV19 and TRBJ2-7; 7 bases line up with TRBD1. This receptor was identified in a man in his fifties or sixties with urothelial cancer. In nucleotides, the CDR3 is TGTGCCAGTAGTCGATCCCGGGACAGCACCTACGAGCAGTACTTC. Amino acids: CASSRSRDSTYEQYF.